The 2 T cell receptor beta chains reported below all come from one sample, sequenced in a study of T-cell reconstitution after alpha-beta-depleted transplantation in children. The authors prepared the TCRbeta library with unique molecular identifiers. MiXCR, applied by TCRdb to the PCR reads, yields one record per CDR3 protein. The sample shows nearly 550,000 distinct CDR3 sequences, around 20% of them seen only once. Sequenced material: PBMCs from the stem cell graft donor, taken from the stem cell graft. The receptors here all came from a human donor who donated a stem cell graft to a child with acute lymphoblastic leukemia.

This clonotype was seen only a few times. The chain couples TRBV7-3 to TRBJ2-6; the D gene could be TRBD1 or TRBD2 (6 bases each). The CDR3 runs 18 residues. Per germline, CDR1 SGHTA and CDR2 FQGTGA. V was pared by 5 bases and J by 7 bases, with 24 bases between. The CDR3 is CASSPLPGRGGGANVLTF. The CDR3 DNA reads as TGTGCCAGCAGCCCCCTTCCCGGGAGAGGGGGTGGAGCCAACGTCCTGACTTTC.

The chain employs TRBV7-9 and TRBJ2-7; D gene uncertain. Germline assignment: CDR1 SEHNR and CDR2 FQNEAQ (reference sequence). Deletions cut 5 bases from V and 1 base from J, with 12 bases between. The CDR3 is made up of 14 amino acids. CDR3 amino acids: CASSATPSSYEQYF. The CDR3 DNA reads TGTGCCAGCAGCGCGACCCCTAGTTCCTACGAGCAGTACTTC.